This record covers a single TCR beta chain. The data belong to a study of blood T cell repertoires in COVID-19. CDR1 and CDR2 from the germline V gene are SGHAT and FQNNGV. V lost 4 bases, J lost 2 bases, and 9 bases lay in between. There are 14 residues in the CDR3. Only in-frame clones appear in the TCRdb table, and some are missing; sequencing was by immunoSEQ multiplex PCR. The profile shows 100,000 to 150,000 clones, around 80% of them singletons. The sequenced sample consisted of peripheral blood. The source is a man in his forties or fifties with active or convalescent COVID-19. This chain links TRBV11-2 with TRBJ1-3; D possibly corresponds to TRBD1 (6 bases). CDR3 DNA sequence: TGTGCCAGCAGCTCAGGGGCGACTGGAAACACCATATATTTT. Translating it yields CASSSGATGNTIYF.